The following is a TCR beta chain sequence with its context. Its antigen is still unknown. These data come from a study of blood T cells in healthy people across ages. Study overall: Per two T cells, about one barcoded beta molecule was captured through template switching.

Roughly 9.2 milliliters was the volume of peripheral blood drawn from each donor. A sample-barcoded 5' primer and a J-beta primer mix were used in a second PCR of roughly 7 to 11 cycles. Every individual sample yielded 2.5 million or more paired-end reads (each containing CDR3). From the 5' RACE reads, TCRdb called clonotypes with MiXCR, one entry per CDR3 protein. In the table there are about 640,000 distinct CDR3 sequences, roughly 58% of which are singletons. The CDR3 is 15 residues long. Looked up from germline, CDR1 is SGHRS and CDR2 is YFSETQ. The trim removed 4 bases at V and 6 bases at J, leaving 8 bases unmatched. The study's findings and limits: Among long-lived donors, naive CD4+ cells were more numerous and diversity higher than in aged donors.

The source of this sequence is a man aged 55-75 years in good health. Material: blood. This chain joins TRBV5-1 and TRBJ2-7, with 12 bases fitting TRBD1. CDR3 sequence (DNA): TGCGCCAGCAGCGTGGGGGGGACAGGGGGCCTCGAGCAGTACTTC. Residues: CASSVGGTGGLEQYF.